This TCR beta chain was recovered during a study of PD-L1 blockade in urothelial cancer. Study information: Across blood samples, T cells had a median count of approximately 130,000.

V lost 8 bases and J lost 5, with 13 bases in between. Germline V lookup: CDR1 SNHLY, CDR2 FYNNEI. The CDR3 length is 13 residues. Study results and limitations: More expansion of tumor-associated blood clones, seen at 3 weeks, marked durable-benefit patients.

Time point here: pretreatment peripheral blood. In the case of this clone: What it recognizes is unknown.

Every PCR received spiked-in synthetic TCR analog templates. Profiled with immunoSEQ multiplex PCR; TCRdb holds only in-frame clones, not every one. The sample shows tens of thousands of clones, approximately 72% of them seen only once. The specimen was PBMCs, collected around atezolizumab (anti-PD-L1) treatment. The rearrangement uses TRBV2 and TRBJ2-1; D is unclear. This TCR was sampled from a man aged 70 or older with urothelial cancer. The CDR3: CASELNYDNEQFF. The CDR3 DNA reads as TGTGCCAGCGAGTTAAACTACGACAATGAGCAGTTCTTC.